This section outlines one TCR beta chain sequence together with its context. The data were taken from a study of metastatic and nonmetastatic thyroid tumors. Overall study: Comparison of repertoires was carried out across blood and tumor or nodule tissue from malignant and benign thyroid patients.

Germline V gene data show CDR1 as MNHNS and CDR2 as SASEGT. This CDR3 region has 15 residues. V lost 3 bases to trimming and J lost 8 bases, with 16 bases between them. TCRdb reanalyzed the PCR reads with MiXCR. Of tens of thousands of clones in the sample, over 15% are singletons; the top ten hold approximately 4.8%. The entire patient cohort was treatment-naive prior to thyroid surgery. This TCR came from a female donor with papillary thyroid cancer or a benign thyroid nodule (not recorded which). Some clones in this sample may be carry-over from other donors' samples. V and J are TRBV6-1 and TRBJ2-2; possibly TRBD2 for D (5 bases). The material sequenced was blood. Written as DNA, the CDR3 is TGTGCCAGCAGTGAGACTATGATGACTTCGGGGGAGCTGTTTTTT. It yields the protein CASSETMMTSGELFF.